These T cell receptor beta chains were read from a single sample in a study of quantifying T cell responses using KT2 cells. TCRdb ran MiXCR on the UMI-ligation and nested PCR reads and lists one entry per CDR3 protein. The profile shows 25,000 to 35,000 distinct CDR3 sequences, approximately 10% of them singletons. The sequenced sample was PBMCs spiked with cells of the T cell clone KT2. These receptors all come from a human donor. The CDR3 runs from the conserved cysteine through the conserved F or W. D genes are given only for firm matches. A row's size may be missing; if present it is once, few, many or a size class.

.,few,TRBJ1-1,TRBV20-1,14,TGCAGTGCTCCGGTTAGCGGCGGGAGCACTGAAGCTTTCTTT,CSAPVSGGSTEAFF
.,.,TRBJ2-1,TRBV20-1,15,TGCAGTGTCTATATCGGAGGCCGGGGGAACAATGAGCAGTTCTTC,CSVYIGGRGNNEQFF
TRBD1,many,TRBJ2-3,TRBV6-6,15,TGTGCCAGCAGTTCAGGGGGCGCGGGCACAGATACGCAGTATTTT,CASSSGGAGTDTQYF
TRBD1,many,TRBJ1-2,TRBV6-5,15,TGTGCCAGCAGTCCCGGGACAGGGGGCCCCTATGGCTACACCTTC,CASSPGTGGPYGYTF
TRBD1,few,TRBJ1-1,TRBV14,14,TGTGCCAGCAGCCTCCACAGGGGAGCGGGTGAAGCTTTCTTT,CASSLHRGAGEAFF
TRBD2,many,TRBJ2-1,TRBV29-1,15,TGCAGCGTTCGGACTAGCGGAAGCTCCTACAATGAGCAGTTCTTC,CSVRTSGSSYNEQFF
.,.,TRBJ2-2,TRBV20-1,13,TGCAGTGCCTTCGGGGCCAACACCGGGGAGCTGTTTTTT,CSAFGANTGELFF
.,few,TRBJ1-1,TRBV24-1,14,TGTGCCACCAGTGGGGCTGGGGGGGAGACTGAAGCTTTCTTT,CATSGAGGETEAFF
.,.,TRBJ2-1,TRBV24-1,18,TGTGCCACCAGTGACCCCAGAACCCTCCCCGATTCCTACAATGAGCAGTTCTTC,CATSDPRTLPDSYNEQFF
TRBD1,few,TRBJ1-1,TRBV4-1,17,TGCGCCAGCAGCTACCCATTCAGGGGGCAGGGGGTCACTGAAGCTTTCTTT,CASSYPFRGQGVTEAFF
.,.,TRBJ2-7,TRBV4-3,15,TGCGCCAGCAGCCAAGTCTCGGGGGCAAGCTACGAGCAGTACTTC,CASSQVSGASYEQYF
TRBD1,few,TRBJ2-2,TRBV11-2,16,TGTGCCAGCAGCTTAGATGGGCAGGGGGCCGGAGGGGAGCTGTTTTTT,CASSLDGQGAGGELFF
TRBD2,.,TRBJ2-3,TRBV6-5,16,TGTGCCAGCAGCCCAACTAGCGGGAGGGCCAGGGATACGCAGTATTTT,CASSPTSGRARDTQYF
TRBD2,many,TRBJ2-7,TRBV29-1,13,TGCAGCGTCAGGACTAGCGGGAGGTGGGAGCAGTACTTC,CSVRTSGRWEQYF
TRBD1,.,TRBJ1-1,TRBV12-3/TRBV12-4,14,TGTGCCAGCAGTTCCCAGGGGGCGTCCACTGAAGCTTTCTTT,CASSSQGASTEAFF
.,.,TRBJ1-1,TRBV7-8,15,TGTGCCAGCAGCTTAGCAGGCCCCGCGGGCACTGAAGCTTTCTTT,CASSLAGPAGTEAFF
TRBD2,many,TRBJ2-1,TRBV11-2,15,TGTGCCAGCAGCTTCGCTAGCGGGGGGAACAATGAGCAGTTCTTC,CASSFASGGNNEQFF
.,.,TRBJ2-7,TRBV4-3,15,TGCGCCAGCAGCCAAGTACTACGGGGATGGTACGAGCAGTACTTC,CASSQVLRGWYEQYF
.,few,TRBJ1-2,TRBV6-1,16,TGTGCCAGCAGTGAACCAGGGACTGTCTTTAACTATGGCTACACCTTC,CASSEPGTVFNYGYTF
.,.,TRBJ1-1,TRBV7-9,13,TGTGCCAGCAGCTATCCGGGAGACCCTGAAGCTTTCTTT,CASSYPGDPEAFF
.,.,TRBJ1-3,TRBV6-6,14,TGTGCCAGCACCCAGACCCGGCAGGGAAACACCATATATTTT,CASTQTRQGNTIYF
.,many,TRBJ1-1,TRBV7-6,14,TGTGCCAGCAGCTTAGATTACAGGGCCACTGAAGCTTTCTTT,CASSLDYRATEAFF
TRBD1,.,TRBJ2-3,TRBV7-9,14,TGTGCCAGCAGCCCCGACAGGGGTGCAGATACGCAGTATTTT,CASSPDRGADTQYF
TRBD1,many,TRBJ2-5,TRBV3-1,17,TGTGCCAGCAGCCAAGAAAGGGACAGGGGGCGCGGGGAGACCCAGTACTTC,CASSQERDRGRGETQYF
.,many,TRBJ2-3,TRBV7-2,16,TGTGCCAGCAGCTTAGTTGGGACGGTTAGCACAGATACGCAGTATTTT,CASSLVGTVSTDTQYF
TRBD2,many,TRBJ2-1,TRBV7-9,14,TGTGCCAACCCACCTTGGGGCGGGAGAATTGAGCAGTTCTTC,CANPPWGGRIEQFF
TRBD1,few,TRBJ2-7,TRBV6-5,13,TGTGCCAGCAGCTTGGGACAGTCCTACGAGCAGTACTTC,CASSLGQSYEQYF
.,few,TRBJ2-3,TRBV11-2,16,TGTGCCAGCAGCTTAGCCCACCTATACCTAGGGGATACGCAGTATTTT,CASSLAHLYLGDTQYF
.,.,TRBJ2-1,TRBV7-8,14,TGTGCCAGCAGCCTACAGGCGTCAGACAATGAGCAGTTCTTC,CASSLQASDNEQFF
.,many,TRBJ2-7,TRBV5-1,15,TGCGCCAGCACCCCGAGTAACAGGGGGGGCTACGAGCAGTACTTC,CASTPSNRGGYEQYF
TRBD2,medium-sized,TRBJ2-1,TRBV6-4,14,TGTGCCAGCAGTGATGAGCGGGAGGGGAAAGAGCAGTTCTTC,CASSDEREGKEQFF
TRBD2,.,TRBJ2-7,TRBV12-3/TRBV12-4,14,TGTGCCAGCAGGGGACTAGCGGGAGGCGGCGAGCAGTACTTC,CASRGLAGGGEQYF
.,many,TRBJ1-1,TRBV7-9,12,TGTGCCAGCAGCTTAGGGGACGCTGAAGCTTTCTTT,CASSLGDAEAFF
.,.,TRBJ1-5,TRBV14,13,TGTGCCAGCAGCCAAGATCTCTTGCAGCCCCAGCATTTT,CASSQDLLQPQHF
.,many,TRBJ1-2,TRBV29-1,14,TGCAGCGTTGGAGACCCAGGAGTAAACTATGGCTACACCTTC,CSVGDPGVNYGYTF
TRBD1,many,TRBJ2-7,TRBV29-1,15,TGCAGCGCCACCGGACAGGCTGGCGGGTCCTACGAGCAGTACTTC,CSATGQAGGSYEQYF
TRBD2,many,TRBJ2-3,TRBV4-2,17,TGTGCCAGCAGCCCTCTTTCTAGCGGGGAGTTCACAGATACGCAGTATTTT,CASSPLSSGEFTDTQYF
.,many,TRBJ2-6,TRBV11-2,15,TGTGCCAGCAGCTTAGCGGCCGGCCCGTCCAACGTCCTGACTTTC,CASSLAAGPSNVLTF
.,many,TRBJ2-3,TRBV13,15,TGTGCCAGCAGCTCCCCGAGAGGGGGCACAGATACGCAGTATTTT,CASSSPRGGTDTQYF
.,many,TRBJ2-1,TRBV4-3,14,TGCGCCAGCAGCCAAGATTGGGGGACGCCGGACAAATTCTTC,CASSQDWGTPDKFF
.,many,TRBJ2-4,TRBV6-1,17,TGTGCCAGCAGTCCCCTTGGAGGGTTCGGAGCCAAAAACATTCAGTACTTC,CASSPLGGFGAKNIQYF
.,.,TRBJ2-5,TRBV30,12,TGTGCCTGGGGACAGTACCAAGAGACCCAGTACTTC,CAWGQYQETQYF
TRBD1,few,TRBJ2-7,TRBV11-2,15,TGTGCCAGCAGCTTAGCCCCGGACAGGGCGAGCGAGCAGTACTTC,CASSLAPDRASEQYF
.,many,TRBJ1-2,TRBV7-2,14,TGTGCCAGCAGCTTATTGCGGGGGATTGATGGCTACACCTTC,CASSLLRGIDGYTF
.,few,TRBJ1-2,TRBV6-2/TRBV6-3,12,TGTGCCAGCAGTTACCGCGGGGGAGGCTACACCTTC,CASSYRGGGYTF
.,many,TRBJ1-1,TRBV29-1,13,TGCAGCGGGGGGGGACCAGGTGGTACTGAAGCTTTCTTT,CSGGGPGGTEAFF
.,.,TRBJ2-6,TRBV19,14,TGTGCCAGTAGTATAGACCCAGGAGCCAACGTCCTGACTTTC,CASSIDPGANVLTF
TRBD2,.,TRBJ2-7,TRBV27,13,TGTGCCAGCAGTTTTAGCGGGCCTTACGAGCAGTACTTC,CASSFSGPYEQYF
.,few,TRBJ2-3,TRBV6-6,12,TGTGCCATCGCCCAAGACACAGATACGCAGTATTTT,CAIAQDTDTQYF
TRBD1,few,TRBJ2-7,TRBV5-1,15,TGCGCCAGCAGAGCCGGGACAGGGCCTTCCTACGAGCAGTACTTC,CASRAGTGPSYEQYF
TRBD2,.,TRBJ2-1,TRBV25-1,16,TGTGCCAGCAGTGATTATAGCGGGAGGGCCATCAATGAGCAGTTCTTC,CASSDYSGRAINEQFF
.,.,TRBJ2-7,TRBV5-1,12,TGCGCCAGCCGACATTCCCCCCACGAGCAGTACTTC,CASRHSPHEQYF
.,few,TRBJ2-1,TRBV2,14,TGTGCCAGCAGTCCCGGGAGTACCTACAATGAGCAGTTCTTC,CASSPGSTYNEQFF